This record concerns one T cell receptor beta chain sequence. What it binds is not known. This entry belongs to a study of T cell repertoires in cytomegalovirus infection. At the level of the study: Public TCR beta signatures marked donors with CMV infection and the matching HLA.

In TCRdb, the reads were re-called with MiXCR into one record per CDR3 protein. The repertoire holds approximately 770,000 distinct CDR3 sequences, with 25% to 35% as singletons. The CDR3 spans 14 residues. After removal of 3 bases from V and 4 bases from J, the junction contained 2 bases not matched to a gene. CDR1 and CDR2 from the germline V gene are MGHRA and YSYEKL. Points from the study as a whole: The ex vivo response was dominated by HLA-C-restricted CMV-specific TCR beta clonotypes.

The chain employs TRBV4-1 and TRBJ2-5, with 10 bases identical to TRBD1. Sequenced here: cultured CD8+ T cells from PBMCs, sampled from culture after CMV antigen stimulation. The clonotype originates from a human donor in good health (CMV status not recorded). Some clones in this sample may be carry-over from other donors' samples. This CDR3 reads CASSQDRGAETQYF. The CDR3 DNA sequence: TGCGCCAGCAGCCAGGACAGGGGGGCAGAGACCCAGTACTTC.